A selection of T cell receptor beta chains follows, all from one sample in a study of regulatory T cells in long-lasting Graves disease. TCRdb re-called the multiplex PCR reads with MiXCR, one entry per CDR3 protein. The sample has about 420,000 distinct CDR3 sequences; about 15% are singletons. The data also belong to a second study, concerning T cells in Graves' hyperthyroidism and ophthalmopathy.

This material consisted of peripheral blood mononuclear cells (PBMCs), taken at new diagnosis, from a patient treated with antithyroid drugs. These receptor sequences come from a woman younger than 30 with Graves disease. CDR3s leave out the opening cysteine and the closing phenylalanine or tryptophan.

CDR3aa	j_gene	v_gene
ASSQGLADYNEQF	TRBJ2-1	TRBV5-4
ASSPDWYEQY	TRBJ2-7	TRBV7-2
SARDRLAGSNEQF	TRBJ2-1	TRBV20-1
ASSDPGRDDQPQH	TRBJ1-5	TRBV10-2
ASSPPGQGSLF	TRBJ2-2	TRBV12-3/TRBV12-4
AISITGGNQPQH	TRBJ1-5	TRBV10-3
ASSWAGVGQETQY	TRBJ2-5	TRBV11-1
ASTLTGRRETQY	TRBJ2-5	TRBV6-4
SAPGRGNQPQH	TRBJ1-5	TRBV20-1
SVLLAVLTDTQY	TRBJ2-3	TRBV20-1
ASSLSVKRTSHNEQF	TRBJ2-1	TRBV6-2/TRBV6-3
AWSVRVAYEQY	TRBJ2-7	TRBV30
ASTDPLKRGSTRD	TRBJ2-5	TRBV6-2/TRBV6-3
ASSVSHPVGQDSNQPQH	TRBJ1-5	TRBV9
ASSGVQGLTYEQY	TRBJ2-7	TRBV2
ASSQVMDSPLH	TRBJ1-6	TRBV3-1
ASRTPQAGEVEQF	TRBJ2-1	TRBV28
SVEWGGYGYT	TRBJ1-2	TRBV29-1
ASSLESPWRTDTQY	TRBJ2-3	TRBV27
ASSYGSGQESQY	TRBJ2-5	TRBV6-2/TRBV6-3
ASTRGLQETQY	TRBJ2-5	TRBV28
ASSLGGAWEQY	TRBJ2-7	TRBV28
ASRPTQGWAEKLF	TRBJ1-4	TRBV12-3/TRBV12-4
ASSPYHGNQPQH	TRBJ1-5	TRBV7-2
ASSLSGGLVDGELF	TRBJ2-2	TRBV7-3
ASKTSGPSYEQY	TRBJ2-7	TRBV19
SAAETVANSPLH	TRBJ1-6	TRBV20-1
ASSETGPSTEAF	TRBJ1-1	TRBV2
ASSERGTGTEAF	TRBJ1-1	TRBV27
ASSPSGQGGTDTQY	TRBJ2-3	TRBV18
SASRRDGSYEQY	TRBJ2-7	TRBV20-1
ASKPSGVQETQY	TRBJ2-5	TRBV2
SASRSYTEAF	TRBJ1-1	TRBV20-1
ASTPGLADTDTQY	TRBJ2-3	TRBV27
ASSLDRFGFNSYEQY	TRBJ2-7	TRBV7-6
ASSQDRPSEYYGYT	TRBJ1-2	TRBV4-3
AWTNPAGENREQF	TRBJ2-1	TRBV30
ASRGQGDNEQF	TRBJ2-1	TRBV5-1
ASSLRGEGNEQF	TRBJ2-1	TRBV11-3
SVGDSPEYNEQF	TRBJ2-1	TRBV29-1
ASSRKAPGEAF	TRBJ1-1	TRBV3-1
ASSSGLVYNEQF	TRBJ2-1	TRBV27
ASSEVAGTANTIY	TRBJ1-3	TRBV6-2/TRBV6-3
ASSPYEGGLVEKLF	TRBJ1-4	TRBV28
ASSLKFGYT	TRBJ1-2	TRBV28
ARWIMNTEAF	TRBJ1-1	TRBV28
SVEQETQY	TRBJ2-5	TRBV29-1
ASSLGTLNEQY	TRBJ2-7	TRBV28
ASSLRLLAGSHNEQF	TRBJ2-1	TRBV28